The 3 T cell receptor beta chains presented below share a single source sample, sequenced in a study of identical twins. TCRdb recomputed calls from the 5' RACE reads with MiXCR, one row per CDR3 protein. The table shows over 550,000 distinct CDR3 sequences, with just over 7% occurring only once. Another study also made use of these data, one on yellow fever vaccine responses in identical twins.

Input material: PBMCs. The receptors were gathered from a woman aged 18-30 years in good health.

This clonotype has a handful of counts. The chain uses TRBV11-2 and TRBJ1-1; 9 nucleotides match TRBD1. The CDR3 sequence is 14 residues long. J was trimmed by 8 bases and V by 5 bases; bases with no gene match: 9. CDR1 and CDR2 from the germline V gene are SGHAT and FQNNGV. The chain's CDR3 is CASSRKGTGMEAFF. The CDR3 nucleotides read TGTGCCAGCAGCCGAAAGGGGACAGGGATGGAAGCTTTCTTT.

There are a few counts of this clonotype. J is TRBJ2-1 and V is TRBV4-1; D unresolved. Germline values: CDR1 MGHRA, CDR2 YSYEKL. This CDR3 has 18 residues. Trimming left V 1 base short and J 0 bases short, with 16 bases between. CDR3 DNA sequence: TGCGCCAGCAGCCAAGTCGACATGGGGATTAGCTCCTACAATGAGCAGTTCTTC. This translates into CASSQVDMGISSYNEQFF.

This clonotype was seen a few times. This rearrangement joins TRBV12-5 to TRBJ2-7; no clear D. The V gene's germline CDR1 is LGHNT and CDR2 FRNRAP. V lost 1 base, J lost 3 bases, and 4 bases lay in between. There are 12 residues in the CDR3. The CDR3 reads CASGLENYEQYF. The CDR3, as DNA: TGTGCTAGTGGTTTGGAGAACTACGAGCAGTACTTC.